The 18 T cell receptor beta chains below all came from one sample that was sequenced in a study of shared clonotypes between healthy human individuals. The repertoire was sequenced with immunoSEQ multiplex PCR; TCRdb's copy has only in-frame clones and lacks some. Of under 2,500,000 clones in the sample, around 95% were seen once. The sequencing input was naive CD4+ T cells sorted from blood. Subset of the sample: CD45RA+ positively selected. The source of these receptors is a man younger than 35 in good health.

In DNA form, the CDR3 reads TGTGCCAGCAGCTTCGGGACTAGCGGAGCCAAAAACATTCAGTACTTC. Translating it yields CASSFGTSGAKNIQYF. This chain connects TRBV2 to TRBJ2-4; TRBD2 agrees at 11 bases. V dropped 6 bases and J dropped 0; count of bases not matched to a gene: 4. Germline CDR1 is SNHLY and CDR2 is FYNNEI. This CDR3 has 16 residues.

This clone was recorded only once. The chain couples TRBV10-3 to TRBJ2-3, with 10 bases identical to TRBD2. Germline loops: CDR1 ENHRY, CDR2 SYGVKD. Germline trimming cut 8 bases from V and 5 bases from J; bases unmatched to any gene: 7. The CDR3 runs to 14 residues. The CDR3 DNA sequence: TGTGCCATCGGAGAGCGGGGGGGAGGAGATACGCAGTATTTT. This gives the protein CAIGERGGGDTQYF.

This clone was seen just once. The chain uses TRBV9 and TRBJ1-3; D might be TRBD1 (5 bases). In germline, CDR1 is SGDLS, CDR2 YYNGEE. CDR3 length equals 14 residues. The ends were cut back, 6 bases at V and 0 bases at J, with 10 bases in the middle. The CDR3 region has the DNA TGTGCCAGCACCCCAGGGATCTCTGGAAACACCATATATTTT. Its translation: CASTPGISGNTIYF.

The chain employs TRBV5-8 and TRBJ2-7; 8 bases agree with TRBD1. J was trimmed by 3 bases and V by 3 bases; bases with no gene match: 11. The CDR3 has 16 amino acids. The germline CDR1 and CDR2 sequences are SGHTS and YDEGEE. CDR3 protein: CASSSKNRGRNYEQYF. The CDR3 nucleotides read TGTGCCAGCAGCTCAAAAAACAGGGGGAGGAACTACGAGCAGTACTTC.

V and J are TRBV28 and TRBJ2-3; 11 positions agree with TRBD1. There are 15 residues in the CDR3. The J segment lost 6 bases and the V segment lost 4 bases, leaving 6 bases of the junction unmatched. The germline V gene encodes CDR1 MDHEN and CDR2 SYDVKM. CDR3 region: CASSSHGQGADTQYF. Here the CDR3 DNA reads TGTGCCAGCAGTTCCCACGGACAGGGGGCCGATACGCAGTATTTT.

The chain combines TRBV11-2 with TRBJ1-6; D is possibly TRBD1 (6 bases). Germline values: CDR1 SGHAT, CDR2 FQNNGV. With 2 bases removed from V and 10 bases from J, the gap between germline ends came to 12 bases. CDR3 size: 14 residues. CDR3 region: CASSLRGRESPLHF. CDR3 sequence (DNA): TGTGCCAGCAGCTTAAGGGGGAGGGAATCACCCCTCCACTTT.

The chain employs TRBV5-1 and TRBJ2-7; 10 bases match TRBD2. CDR3 length: 14 residues. Germline lookup yields CDR1 SGHRS and CDR2 YFSETQ. The trim removed 5 bases at V and 4 bases at J, leaving 6 bases unmatched. CDR3 bases: TGCGCCAGCAGAAAGAGCGGGGGGGATTACGAGCAGTACTTC. Protein product: CASRKSGGDYEQYF.

The chain couples TRBV6-1 to TRBJ2-5, with a tentative D call TRBD2 (5 bases). The CDR3 sequence is 14 residues long. V shed 4 bases and J shed 5 bases, with 14 bases lying between them. Looked up from germline, CDR1 is MNHNS and CDR2 is SASEGT. The CDR3 DNA reads as TGTGCCAGCAGTGGTGGAGGAGTTCAGGAGACCCAGTACTTC. Encoded protein: CASSGGGVQETQYF.

V is TRBV19 and J is TRBJ1-3, with 12 nucleotides matching TRBD1. Germline V lookup: CDR1 LNHDA, CDR2 SQIVND (reference sequence). V lost 8 bases to trimming and J lost 5 bases; unmatched junction nucleotides: 4. This CDR3 region has 14 residues. CDR3 residues: CASWDRGRRNTIYF. CDR3 DNA sequence: TGTGCCAGTTGGGACAGGGGGCGACGAAACACCATATATTTT.

The rearrangement joins TRBV6-1 to TRBJ1-5; 8 nucleotides agree with TRBD1. V shed 2 bases and J 5 bases; nucleotides not matched to a gene: 8. There are 16 residues in the CDR3. The germline CDR1 and CDR2 sequences are MNHNS and SASEGT. The CDR3 here is CASSESGGSRYQPQHF. The CDR3 coding sequence is TGTGCCAGCAGTGAATCAGGGGGCAGCAGGTATCAGCCCCAGCATTTT.

The chain joins TRBV5-1 to TRBJ1-1; no reliable D call. Germline CDR1 is SGHRS and CDR2 is YFSETQ. The CDR3 extends over 14 amino acids. V gave up 4 bases and J gave up 4 bases, with 14 bases separating them. CDR3: CASSPSGQSTEAFF. The CDR3 region has the DNA TGCGCCAGCAGCCCAAGTGGGCAATCCACTGAAGCTTTCTTT.

The sample holds one count of this clone. V gene TRBV28 combines with J gene TRBJ2-7; perhaps TRBD2 as D (6 bases). The CDR3 length is 14 residues. Germline V CDR1 and CDR2: MDHEN, SYDVKM. V lost 5 bases and J lost 1, with 12 bases in between. CDR3 bases: TGTGCCAGCAGTGATTCGGGACTTTCCTACGAGCAGTACTTC. This sequence encodes CASSDSGLSYEQYF.

This clone was observed a few times. Other DNA sequences within the sample encode an identical CDR3. The chain couples TRBV2 to TRBJ2-7, with unresolved D. The CDR3 contains 11 residues. Germline V gene lookup returns CDR1 SNHLY and CDR2 FYNNEI. Trimming shortened V by 4 bases and J by 5 bases, and 6 bases separated the two germline ends. The CDR3 bases are TGTGCCAGCAGTGTTAGGGACGAGCAGTACTTC. Protein: CASSVRDEQYF.

J is TRBJ2-1 and V is TRBV5-1; no definite D call. The ends were cut back, 2 bases at V and 7 bases at J, with 4 bases in the middle. The CDR3 has 11 amino acids. Germline CDR1 reads SGHRS; CDR2 reads YFSETQ. CDR3 nucleotide sequence: TGCGCCAGCAGCTTCGCAAATGAGCAGTTCTTC. This translates into CASSFANEQFF.

The chain carries TRBV30 and TRBJ2-7; D remains ambiguous. The CDR3 has 11 residues. Germline loops: CDR1 GTSNPN, CDR2 SVGIG (reference sequence). Trimming took 4 bases from V and 6 from J, leaving 10 bases between them. The CDR3 DNA reads as TGTGCCTGGACTGCCCCTTGCGAGCAGTACTTC. This gives the protein CAWTAPCEQYF. Together with reference TRBV30 and TRBJ2-7, the CDR3 gives the full variable domain: SQTIHQWPATLVQPVGSPLSLECTVEGTSNPNLYWYRQAAGRGLQLLFYSVGIGQISSEVPQNLSASRPQDRQFILSSKKLLLSDSGFYLCAWTAPCEQYFGPGTRLTVT.

This clone was found once. The chain is built from TRBV6-5 and TRBJ2-7; D might be TRBD1 (5 bases). V was pared by 4 bases and J by 6 bases, with 16 bases between. Germline values: CDR1 MNHEY, CDR2 SVGAGI. The CDR3 is made up of 14 amino acids. The CDR3 region has the DNA TGTGCCAGCAGTTCCGGACAACTTGTATTCGAGCAGTACTTC. The encoded protein is CASSSGQLVFEQYF.

Concerning this clone: This same CDR3 is encoded by further DNA sequences in the sample. The chain combines TRBV2 with TRBJ2-3, with D possibly being TRBD2 (6 bases). CDR3 size: 13 residues. Germline-derived CDR1 and CDR2 are SNHLY and FYNNEI. V was clipped by 4 bases and J by 3 bases, with 8 bases between them. The CDR3: CASSGGTTDTQYF. The CDR3, as DNA: TGTGCCAGCAGTGGGGGGACTACAGATACGCAGTATTTT.

This clone has only one observation. In nucleotides, the CDR3 is TGCGCCAGCAGCCAAGATCACGCTAGCGGGAGGGCCGGAGAGACCCAGTACTTC. Translation: CASSQDHASGRAGETQYF. This chain connects TRBV4-3 to TRBJ2-5; 12 positions agree with TRBD2. V shed 0 bases and J 4 bases; nucleotides not matched to a gene: 9. The CDR3 has 18 amino acids. Germline V gene data show CDR1 as LGHNA and CDR2 as YSLEER.